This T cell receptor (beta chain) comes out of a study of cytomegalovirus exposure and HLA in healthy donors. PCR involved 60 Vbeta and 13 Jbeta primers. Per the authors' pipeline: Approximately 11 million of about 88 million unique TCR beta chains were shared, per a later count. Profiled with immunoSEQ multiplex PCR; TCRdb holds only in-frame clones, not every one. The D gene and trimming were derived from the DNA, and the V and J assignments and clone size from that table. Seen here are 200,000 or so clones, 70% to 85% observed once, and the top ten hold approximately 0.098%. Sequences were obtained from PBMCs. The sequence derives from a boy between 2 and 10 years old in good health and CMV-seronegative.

The DNA for the CDR3 is TGTGCCAGCAGAACGGGACTAGGGGGGGGGACCCAGTACTTC. Residues: CASRTGLGGGTQYF. The chain couples TRBV6-5 to TRBJ2-5; 8 nucleotides match TRBD2. This CDR3 contains 14 residues. V lost 6 bases to trimming and J lost 7 bases; unmatched junction nucleotides: 10. CDR1 MNHEY and CDR2 SVGAGI come from the germline V gene.